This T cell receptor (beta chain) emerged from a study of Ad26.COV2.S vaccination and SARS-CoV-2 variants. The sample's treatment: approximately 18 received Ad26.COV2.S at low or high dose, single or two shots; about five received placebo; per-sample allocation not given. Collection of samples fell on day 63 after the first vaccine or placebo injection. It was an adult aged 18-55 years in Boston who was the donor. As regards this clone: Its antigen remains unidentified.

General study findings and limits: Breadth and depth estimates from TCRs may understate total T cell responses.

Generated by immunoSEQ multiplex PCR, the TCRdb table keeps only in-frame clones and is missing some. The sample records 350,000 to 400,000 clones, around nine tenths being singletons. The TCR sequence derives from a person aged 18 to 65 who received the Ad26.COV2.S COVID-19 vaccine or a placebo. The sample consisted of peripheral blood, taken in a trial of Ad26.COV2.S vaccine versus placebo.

This chain's CDR3 is CAISDAGGSYEQYF. CDR3 in DNA: TGTGCCATCAGTGACGCGGGAGGGAGCTACGAGCAGTACTTC. The chain uses TRBV10-3 and TRBJ2-7, with 9 bases matching TRBD2. Trimming took 3 bases from V and 3 from J; bases not matched to a gene: 3. Germline V gene sequence: CDR1 ENHRY, CDR2 SYGVKD. This CDR3 region has 14 residues.